This is a list of T cell receptor beta chains from one sample in a study of blood T cell repertoires in COVID-19. Some clones are missing from TCRdb's copy, which holds only in-frame ones; the method was immunoSEQ multiplex PCR. The profile shows 150,000 to 200,000 clones, roughly 80% of them singletons. Sample: peripheral blood. These receptors were obtained from a human donor with acute or convalescent COVID-19. The donor label of this sample is uncertain. Each CDR3 is given with its conserved first and last residue. D genes are given only for firm matches. The size of a clone is reported for some rows only, either as once, few or many, or as a class for expanded clones.

d_call cdr3_length j_call clone_size v_call cdr3_aa cdr3_nt
TRBD1 13 TRBJ1-4 once TRBV29-1 CSVRRQGNEKLFF TGCAGCGTCCGAAGACAGGGGAATGAAAAACTGTTTTTT
TRBD2 15 TRBJ2-3 - TRBV7-2 CASSYSGRGGDTQYF TGTGCCAGCAGCTATAGCGGGAGAGGGGGAGATACGCAGTATTTT
TRBD2 15 TRBJ2-3 - TRBV7-3 CASSSLAGRTDTQYF TGTGCCAGCAGCTCCTTAGCGGGGCGCACAGATACGCAGTATTTT
TRBD2 12 TRBJ2-5 - TRBV2 CASGTTQETQYF TGTGCCAGCGGGACTACCCAAGAGACCCAGTACTTC
- 14 TRBJ1-2 - TRBV2 CASRARGFVYGYTF TGTGCCAGCAGAGCCCGGGGTTTCGTCTATGGCTACACCTTC
- 13 TRBJ2-7 - TRBV30 CAWRGQGKYEQYF TGTGCCTGGAGGGGGCAGGGGAAATACGAGCAGTACTTC
TRBD1 13 TRBJ2-7 - TRBV11-3 CASSSGQGYEQYF TGTGCCAGCAGCTCAGGACAGGGCTACGAGCAGTACTTC
- 16 TRBJ2-7 once TRBV5-4 CASSLGPRGEDREQYF TGTGCCAGCAGCTTAGGACCCCGCGGGGAAGATCGCGAGCAGTACTTC
TRBD1 15 TRBJ1-6 - TRBV25-1 CASRAMGQGHSPLHF TGTGCCAGCAGGGCCATGGGACAGGGACATTCACCCCTCCACTTT
TRBD1 17 TRBJ2-6 - TRBV5-4 CASTAGTGASGANVLTF TGTGCCAGCACCGCCGGGACAGGGGCATCTGGGGCCAACGTCCTGACTTTC
TRBD2 15 TRBJ2-7 - TRBV27 CASSAPGLAETEQYF TGTGCCAGCAGTGCTCCGGGACTAGCGGAAACCGAGCAGTACTTC
TRBD1 15 TRBJ2-3 - TRBV5-4 CASSITGTGTDTQYF TGTGCCAGCAGCATTACCGGGACAGGCACAGATACGCAGTATTTT
TRBD1 15 TRBJ1-4 - TRBV5-8 CASSLARGTNEKLFF TGTGCCAGCAGCTTGGCCAGGGGGACTAATGAAAAACTGTTTTTT
- 14 TRBJ2-7 once TRBV5-4 CASSSSRGSYEQYF TGTGCCAGCAGCTCGAGTCGGGGTTCCTACGAGCAGTACTTC
TRBD1 13 TRBJ1-6 - TRBV29-1 CSVGQGDSSPLHF TGCAGCGTCGGACAGGGGGATAGCTCACCCCTCCACTTT
TRBD2 16 TRBJ2-1 few TRBV9 CASSVARAGSGNEQFF TGTGCCAGCAGCGTAGCGCGAGCGGGGTCGGGCAATGAGCAGTTCTTC
TRBD2 15 TRBJ2-1 - TRBV10-1 CASSERLAGVGEQFF TGCGCCAGCAGTGAAAGACTAGCGGGAGTCGGTGAGCAGTTCTTC
TRBD2 15 TRBJ2-7 - TRBV20-1 CSASTSSGPRHEQYF TGCAGTGCTAGTACTTCTAGCGGGCCCCGTCACGAGCAGTACTTC
- 13 TRBJ2-7 - TRBV28 CASSGGDSREQYF TGTGCCAGCAGTGGTGGGGACTCCCGCGAGCAGTACTTC
TRBD1 15 TRBJ1-2 - TRBV7-2 CASSLDPTGSYGYTF TGTGCCAGCAGCTTAGACCCGACAGGGTCGTATGGCTACACCTTC
TRBD1 14 TRBJ2-5 - TRBV7-9 CASSSYRGQETQYF TGTGCCAGCAGTTCGTACAGGGGGCAAGAGACCCAGTACTTC
TRBD1 14 TRBJ1-3 - TRBV30 CAWSVRGLGNTIYF TGTGCCTGGAGTGTAAGGGGGCTCGGAAACACCATATATTTT
- 13 TRBJ1-2 - TRBV7-3 CASSSPGVGGYTF TGTGCCAGCAGCTCCCCAGGGGTGGGAGGCTACACCTTC
- 17 TRBJ1-3 - TRBV7-9 CASSSSDTAVSGNTIYF TGTGCCAGCAGCTCGTCCGATACAGCCGTCTCTGGAAACACCATATATTTT
TRBD2 15 TRBJ2-1 - TRBV29-1 CSSPKGLAGGSEQFF TGCAGCTCCCCCAAGGGGTTAGCGGGAGGGAGTGAGCAGTTCTTC
TRBD1 14 TRBJ1-4 - TRBV30 CAWSQQGANEKLFF TGTGCCTGGAGCCAACAGGGGGCTAATGAAAAACTGTTTTTT
- 14 TRBJ2-7 - TRBV30 CAWSTGGPPYEQYF TGTGCCTGGAGTACCGGGGGGCCCCCCTACGAGCAGTACTTC
- 13 TRBJ1-4 - TRBV6-5 CASSPGTSEKLFF TGTGCCAGCAGCCCGGGGACATCGGAAAAACTGTTTTTT
TRBD1 12 TRBJ1-1 few TRBV18 CASSRGQGPAFF TGTGCCAGCTCACGCGGACAGGGACCAGCTTTCTTT
TRBD1 12 TRBJ2-5 - TRBV19 CASEDRVETQYF TGTGCCAGTGAAGACAGGGTGGAGACCCAGTACTTC
TRBD2 14 TRBJ2-5 - TRBV7-2 CASSYGRVGETQYF TGTGCCAGCAGCTATGGGAGGGTGGGAGAGACCCAGTACTTC
TRBD1 15 TRBJ2-2 - TRBV18 CASSSTDRGDGELFF TGTGCCAGCTCATCGACCGACAGGGGCGACGGGGAGCTGTTTTTT
- 16 TRBJ2-3 - TRBV7-9 CASSTSGIPRFDTQYF TGTGCCAGCAGCACCTCCGGGATCCCGCGTTTTGATACGCAGTATTTT
TRBD1 14 TRBJ1-4 - TRBV3-1/TRBV3-2 CASSQGTGRKGLFF TGTGCCAGCAGCCAAGGGACAGGCCGTAAAGGACTGTTTTTT
- 17 TRBJ1-1 - TRBV19 CASSIDFTRVSGTEAFF TGTGCCAGTAGTATAGACTTTACGAGGGTGAGTGGCACTGAAGCTTTCTTT
- 20 TRBJ2-1 - TRBV21-1 CASSKVRKREGPGGYNEQFF TGTGCCAGCAGCAAAGTACGTAAGCGGGAGGGCCCAGGGGGCTACAATGAGCAGTTCTTC
TRBD1 12 TRBJ2-1 - TRBV5-4 CASSFAGGEQFF TGTGCCAGCAGCTTTGCAGGGGGTGAGCAGTTCTTC
- 17 TRBJ1-1 - TRBV3-1/TRBV3-2 CASSQGPSGLVNTEAFF TGTGCCAGCAGCCAAGGCCCCAGCGGGCTAGTAAACACTGAAGCTTTCTTT
- 13 TRBJ1-1 - TRBV5-1 CASGSGPNTEAFF TGCGCCAGCGGGTCAGGGCCGAACACTGAAGCTTTCTTT
TRBD1 15 TRBJ1-2 - TRBV5-1 CASSSRQGANYGYTF TGCGCCAGCAGCTCGCGACAGGGGGCGAACTATGGCTACACCTTC
TRBD1 14 TRBJ1-2 - TRBV5-6 CASSRQGASYGYTF TGTGCCAGCAGCCGACAGGGGGCGTCTTATGGCTACACCTTC
TRBD1 15 TRBJ2-7 - TRBV5-4 CASSLVGQGISEQYF TGTGCCAGCAGCTTGGTTGGACAGGGGATTTCCGAGCAGTACTTC
TRBD1 17 TRBJ1-2 - TRBV11-2 CASSSIRDRAPGYGYTF TGTGCCAGCAGCTCCATCCGGGACAGGGCTCCGGGCTATGGCTACACCTTC
TRBD1 15 TRBJ2-4 - TRBV11-2 CASSSGQGGKNIQYF TGTGCCAGCAGCAGTGGACAGGGAGGCAAAAACATTCAGTACTTC
TRBD1 21 TRBJ2-1 - TRBV13 CASSLAHSGTGGALFYNEQFF TGTGCCAGCAGCTTAGCCCACTCCGGGACAGGGGGCGCGTTGTTCTACAATGAGCAGTTCTTC
- 15 TRBJ2-1 - TRBV5-4 CASSRAPGGDNEQFF TGTGCCAGCAGCCGAGCCCCCGGCGGGGACAATGAGCAGTTCTTC
- 15 TRBJ1-4 - TRBV15 CATSREGGTNEKLFF TGTGCCACCAGCAGAGAAGGGGGAACTAATGAAAAACTGTTTTTT
- 15 TRBJ1-4 - TRBV6-5 CASSHQQPKGEKLFF TGTGCCAGCAGCCATCAACAGCCCAAAGGCGAAAAACTGTTTTTT
TRBD1 14 TRBJ2-7 - TRBV30 CAWRTGTGSYEQYF TGTGCCTGGAGGACCGGGACAGGGTCCTACGAGCAGTACTTC
TRBD1 15 TRBJ2-3 - TRBV10-1 CASSYTMGQADTQYF TGCGCCAGCAGCTACACTATGGGACAGGCAGATACGCAGTATTTT
- 15 TRBJ2-2 - TRBV19 CASKSVSPNTGELFF TGTGCCAGTAAATCAGTCAGTCCAAACACCGGGGAGCTGTTTTTT
- 14 TRBJ2-7 - TRBV6-1 CASSESWASNEQYF TGTGCCAGCAGTGAATCTTGGGCATCAAACGAGCAGTACTTC
- 18 TRBJ2-4 once TRBV2 CASVSYQQLLLAKNIQYF TGTGCCAGCGTCTCCTACCAACAGCTCCTATTAGCCAAAAACATTCAGTACTTC
TRBD2 14 TRBJ2-1 - TRBV7-9 CASSQLAGGNEQFF TGTGCCAGCAGCCAACTAGCGGGAGGCAATGAGCAGTTCTTC
TRBD1 14 TRBJ2-7 - TRBV30 CAWSSGTGFYEQYF TGTGCCTGGAGTTCGGGGACAGGGTTCTACGAGCAGTACTTC
TRBD1 16 TRBJ1-5 - TRBV19 CASRLARDRNNQPQHF TGTGCCAGTAGGCTTGCCCGGGACAGGAACAATCAGCCCCAGCATTTT
- 17 TRBJ1-3 - TRBV2 CASSRSLTVHSGNTIYF TGTGCCAGCAGCCGCTCACTTACTGTTCACTCTGGAAACACCATATATTTT
- 15 TRBJ1-6 - TRBV19 CASSVQQGPGSPLHF TGTGCCAGTAGTGTACAACAGGGACCAGGATCACCCCTCCACTTT
TRBD2 14 TRBJ2-1 - TRBV7-9 CASSPRGGGNEQFF TGTGCCAGCAGCCCGCGCGGGGGAGGGAATGAGCAGTTCTTC
- 13 TRBJ1-5 - TRBV12-3/TRBV12-4 CASRSQGFQPQHF TGTGCCAGCAGATCACAGGGTTTTCAGCCCCAGCATTTT